Listed below are T cell receptor beta chains from one sample, sequenced in a study of T cell changes during pregnancy in multiple sclerosis. Sequencing was performed with immunoSEQ multiplex PCR; in TCRdb, only in-frame clones are kept and a portion is missing. This sample carries 18,000 or so clones, 80% to 90% of them seen once, and the ten largest clones take about 7.5%. The sequencing used CD8+ T cells from peripheral blood mononuclear cells, collected in the second trimester of pregnancy. These receptors originate from a female donor in good health, enrolled as a control in a pregnancy study. CDR3s include the opening cysteine and the closing phenylalanine or tryptophan. A D gene is named only where the DNA matches it firmly. The size of a clone is reported for some rows only, either as once, few or many, or as a class for expanded clones.

abundance: .; d_gene: TRBD1; len: 15; j_gene: TRBJ2-3; v_gene: TRBV5-1; CDR3nt: TGCGCCAGCAGCCTGACAGGGGCGAGCACAGATACGCAGTATTTT; CDR3aa: CASSLTGASTDTQYF
abundance: .; d_gene: .; len: 14; j_gene: TRBJ1-1; v_gene: TRBV7-6; CDR3nt: TGTGCCAGCAGCGCGTTGGGGGGGGAGACTGAAGCTTTCTTT; CDR3aa: CASSALGGETEAFF
abundance: .; d_gene: TRBD1; len: 18; j_gene: TRBJ2-6; v_gene: TRBV9; CDR3nt: TGTGCCAGCAGCGCCAACAGGGGCGTGAGCTCTGGGGCCAACGTCCTGACTTTC; CDR3aa: CASSANRGVSSGANVLTF
abundance: once; d_gene: .; len: 13; j_gene: TRBJ1-4; v_gene: TRBV27; CDR3nt: TGTGCCGCACGAGGAGGGACTAATGAAAAACTGTTTTTT; CDR3aa: CAARGGTNEKLFF
abundance: medium-sized; d_gene: TRBD2; len: 16; j_gene: TRBJ2-2; v_gene: TRBV6-4; CDR3nt: TGTGCCAGCAGTGTTCTCGCGGGAGAGGGCACCGGGGAGCTGTTTTTT; CDR3aa: CASSVLAGEGTGELFF
abundance: .; d_gene: .; len: 13; j_gene: TRBJ1-1; v_gene: TRBV27; CDR3nt: TGTGCCAGCAGTTTACTCGGAGACACTGAAGCTTTCTTT; CDR3aa: CASSLLGDTEAFF
abundance: .; d_gene: .; len: 21; j_gene: TRBJ1-4; v_gene: TRBV15; CDR3nt: TGTGCCACCAGCAGAGATCGTGGGGATGTCTTCAGGGGATCAACTAATGAAAAACTGTTTTTT; CDR3aa: CATSRDRGDVFRGSTNEKLFF
abundance: .; d_gene: TRBD1; len: 17; j_gene: TRBJ1-1; v_gene: TRBV15; CDR3nt: TGTGCCACCAGCAGGACTAGACAGGGTACTTTTAACACTGAAGCTTTCTTT; CDR3aa: CATSRTRQGTFNTEAFF
abundance: .; d_gene: .; len: 15; j_gene: TRBJ2-1; v_gene: TRBV5-4; CDR3nt: TGTGCCAGCAGCTTGGTGGAGGACGCCTACAATGAGCAGTTCTTC; CDR3aa: CASSLVEDAYNEQFF
abundance: few; d_gene: TRBD1; len: 13; j_gene: TRBJ1-2; v_gene: TRBV5-1; CDR3nt: TGCGCCAGCAGCAGTCCGGGACAGTGGGGCTACACCTTC; CDR3aa: CASSSPGQWGYTF
abundance: .; d_gene: .; len: 14; j_gene: TRBJ2-2; v_gene: TRBV6-1; CDR3nt: TGTGCCAGCAGTGAGCGGTCCTACACCGGGGAGCTGTTTTTT; CDR3aa: CASSERSYTGELFF
abundance: .; d_gene: .; len: 19; j_gene: TRBJ2-7; v_gene: TRBV27; CDR3nt: TGTGCCAGCAGTAAAAGCGGCTCCCAGGGCGGGACCAGCTCCTACGAGCAGTACTTC; CDR3aa: CASSKSGSQGGTSSYEQYF
abundance: .; d_gene: .; len: 16; j_gene: TRBJ1-5; v_gene: TRBV28; CDR3nt: TGTGCCAGCAGTTCATCGGGACTTATTTACAATCAGCCCCAGCATTTT; CDR3aa: CASSSSGLIYNQPQHF
abundance: few; d_gene: .; len: 15; j_gene: TRBJ2-1; v_gene: TRBV5-4; CDR3nt: TGTGCCAGCAGCTCCAGGGAAATTGTAATGAATGAGCAGTTCTTC; CDR3aa: CASSSREIVMNEQFF
abundance: few; d_gene: TRBD1; len: 20; j_gene: TRBJ1-2; v_gene: TRBV6-1; CDR3nt: TGTGCCAGCAGTGAATTGCCTGGGGGACAGCCACAGGGGTTCGACTATGGCTACACCTTC; CDR3aa: CASSELPGGQPQGFDYGYTF
abundance: once; d_gene: TRBD1; len: 15; j_gene: TRBJ1-4; v_gene: TRBV2; CDR3nt: TGTGCCAGCAGTGTTCTGGAGGGGGCAGGCGAAAAACTGTTTTTT; CDR3aa: CASSVLEGAGEKLFF
abundance: once; d_gene: .; len: 14; j_gene: TRBJ2-5; v_gene: TRBV7-6; CDR3nt: TGTGCCAGCAGCTTAAGCGGAGGTCAAGAGACCCAGTACTTC; CDR3aa: CASSLSGGQETQYF
abundance: .; d_gene: .; len: 16; j_gene: TRBJ1-3; v_gene: TRBV5-3; CDR3nt: TGTGCCAGAAGCTTGGTTCCCAGGGGATCTGGAAACACCATATATTTT; CDR3aa: CARSLVPRGSGNTIYF
abundance: once; d_gene: .; len: 17; j_gene: TRBJ2-2; v_gene: TRBV4-2; CDR3nt: TGTGCCAGCAGCCAAGATGTCGATGGGGCTCACACCGGGGAGCTGTTTTTT; CDR3aa: CASSQDVDGAHTGELFF
abundance: .; d_gene: .; len: 16; j_gene: TRBJ2-3; v_gene: TRBV5-1; CDR3nt: TGCGCCAGCAGCTTGGCCGTCCCGGGTAGCACAGATACGCAGTATTTT; CDR3aa: CASSLAVPGSTDTQYF
abundance: .; d_gene: .; len: 12; j_gene: TRBJ2-1; v_gene: TRBV19; CDR3nt: TGTGCCAGTAGTATAGATCAGTGGGAGCAGTTCTTC; CDR3aa: CASSIDQWEQFF
abundance: .; d_gene: .; len: 13; j_gene: TRBJ1-1; v_gene: TRBV5-4; CDR3nt: TGTGCCAGCAGCTTAGGGGGAAACACTGAAGCTTTCTTT; CDR3aa: CASSLGGNTEAFF
abundance: .; d_gene: TRBD1; len: 16; j_gene: TRBJ2-6; v_gene: TRBV27; CDR3nt: TGTGCCAGCGGTGGACAGGGAGTGATTGGGGCCAACGTCCTGACTTTC; CDR3aa: CASGGQGVIGANVLTF
abundance: .; d_gene: .; len: 12; j_gene: TRBJ1-2; v_gene: TRBV28; CDR3nt: TGTGCCACCAGTTCCCCTCTTGATGGCTACACCTTC; CDR3aa: CATSSPLDGYTF
abundance: .; d_gene: .; len: 15; j_gene: TRBJ2-2; v_gene: TRBV13; CDR3nt: TGTGCCAGCAGCTTAGGAAGTAGTATTACCGGGGAGCTGTTTTTT; CDR3aa: CASSLGSSITGELFF
abundance: .; d_gene: TRBD1; len: 15; j_gene: TRBJ1-2; v_gene: TRBV6-5; CDR3nt: TGTGCCAGCAGTCAAACTGACAGGGGGCCGTATGGCTACACCTTC; CDR3aa: CASSQTDRGPYGYTF
abundance: .; d_gene: .; len: 15; j_gene: TRBJ1-1; v_gene: TRBV9; CDR3nt: TGTGCCAGCACCCCAGGTGGCAGGGTGAACACTGAAGCTTTCTTT; CDR3aa: CASTPGGRVNTEAFF
abundance: .; d_gene: .; len: 14; j_gene: TRBJ2-7; v_gene: TRBV4-1; CDR3nt: TGCGCCAGCAGCCAAGATCCTGGAGGGATCGAGCAGTACTTC; CDR3aa: CASSQDPGGIEQYF
abundance: .; d_gene: TRBD1; len: 15; j_gene: TRBJ1-1; v_gene: TRBV5-1; CDR3nt: TGCGCCAGCAGAAGGAGGGACAGTCTGAACACTGAAGCTTTCTTT; CDR3aa: CASRRRDSLNTEAFF
abundance: once; d_gene: .; len: 14; j_gene: TRBJ2-7; v_gene: TRBV27; CDR3nt: TGTGCCAGCAGTTTAAAAGGGAGCTCCTACGAGCAGTACTTC; CDR3aa: CASSLKGSSYEQYF
abundance: .; d_gene: .; len: 14; j_gene: TRBJ2-5; v_gene: TRBV9; CDR3nt: TGTGCCAGCAGCGTAGGTGGCACCCAAGAGACCCAGTACTTC; CDR3aa: CASSVGGTQETQYF
abundance: .; d_gene: .; len: 12; j_gene: TRBJ2-1; v_gene: TRBV7-9; CDR3nt: TGTGCCAGCAGCTTAGGGACTAATGAGCAGTTCTTC; CDR3aa: CASSLGTNEQFF
abundance: once; d_gene: .; len: 14; j_gene: TRBJ1-3; v_gene: TRBV5-1; CDR3nt: TGCGCCAGCAGCTTGGATCTCTCTGGAAACACCATATATTTT; CDR3aa: CASSLDLSGNTIYF
abundance: medium-sized; d_gene: .; len: 16; j_gene: TRBJ2-1; v_gene: TRBV10-1; CDR3nt: TGCGCCTCCCGACGGGTTATAAGACGAGCCTACAATGAGCAGTTCTTC; CDR3aa: CASRRVIRRAYNEQFF
abundance: .; d_gene: TRBD2; len: 14; j_gene: TRBJ2-2; v_gene: TRBV28; CDR3nt: TGTGCCAGCAGTTTCCCGGGGGGGACCGGGGAGCTGTTTTTT; CDR3aa: CASSFPGGTGELFF
abundance: .; d_gene: .; len: 14; j_gene: TRBJ1-2; v_gene: TRBV19; CDR3nt: TGTGCCAGTAGTATTATACTGTGGCAGGATGGCTACACCTTC; CDR3aa: CASSIILWQDGYTF
abundance: .; d_gene: TRBD2; len: 13; j_gene: TRBJ2-5; v_gene: TRBV28; CDR3nt: TGTGCCAGCAGTCTGGGACTAGCGGAGACCCAGTACTTC; CDR3aa: CASSLGLAETQYF
abundance: .; d_gene: .; len: 13; j_gene: TRBJ2-7; v_gene: TRBV27; CDR3nt: TGTGCCAGCAGTTTGGGCCGAGCATACGAGCAGTACTTC; CDR3aa: CASSLGRAYEQYF